The next 13 T cell receptor beta chains were all read from a single sample in a study of cytomegalovirus exposure and HLA in healthy donors. The PCR was carried out with 60 Vbeta primers and 13 Jbeta primers. Some clones are missing from TCRdb's copy, which holds only in-frame ones; the method was immunoSEQ multiplex PCR. This sample has approximately 100,000 clones, with roughly 70% found just once. Sequencing used PBMCs. The receptors stem from a woman younger than 30 in good health and CMV-seropositive.

This clone was seen just once. This chain connects TRBV19 to TRBJ1-1; D might be TRBD1 (5 bases). Germline V CDR1 and CDR2: LNHDA, SQIVND (reference sequence). The CDR3 length is 14 residues. V was pared by 2 bases and J by 4 bases, with 11 bases between. CDR3 nucleotide sequence: TGTGCCAGTAGTATAATGGTTGGGGCCACTGAAGCTTTCTTT. Translating gives CASSIMVGATEAFF. The whole variable domain, remainder taken from reference TRBV19 and TRBJ1-1, is DGGITQSPKYLFRKEGQNVTLSCEQNLNHDAMYWYRQDPGQGLRLIYYSQIVNDFQKGDIAEGYSVSREKKESFPLTVTSAQKNPTAFYLCASSIMVGATEAFFGQGTRLTVV.

The chain employs TRBV6-5 and TRBJ1-1; D might be TRBD1 (6 bases). Trimming took 6 bases from V and 6 from J, leaving 20 bases between them. Germline CDR1 reads MNHEY; CDR2 reads SVGAGI. The CDR3 extends over 15 amino acids. For the CDR3, the DNA is TGTGCCAGCAGAAGGACAGCTGAAGACATCCCTGAAGCTTTCTTT. Its translation: CASRRTAEDIPEAFF.

The chain couples TRBV7-9 to TRBJ1-2; D may be TRBD1 (5 bases). Germline loops: CDR1 SEHNR, CDR2 FQNEAQ (reference sequence). V dropped 5 bases and J dropped 0 bases, with 7 bases sitting between them. CDR3 length: 13 residues. The CDR3 nucleotides read TGTGCCAGCAGCAAGGGGACTAACTATGGCTACACCTTC. Amino acids: CASSKGTNYGYTF.

The V and J genes are TRBV28 and TRBJ1-2; tentative D call: TRBD1 (6 bases). V was cut by 8 bases and J by 4 bases, with 11 bases left in between. This CDR3 comprises 12 residues. Germline CDR1 and CDR2: MDHEN and SYDVKM. CDR3: CASGTGIYGYTF. DNA of the CDR3: TGTGCCAGCGGAACAGGGATCTATGGCTACACCTTC.

The CDR3 region has the DNA TGTGCCAGCAGCGTTAGCGGGAGGCCCGGGGAGCTGTTTTTT. Translated, it gives CASSVSGRPGELFF. V usage is TRBV9 and J usage is TRBJ2-2; 10 nucleotides line up with TRBD2. CDR1 is SGDLS, CDR2 YYNGEE, per germline. This CDR3 has 14 residues. V trimming: 2 bases; J trimming: 6 bases; junction bases outside the gene matches: 1.

The count of this clone is one. The rearrangement links TRBV5-1 to TRBJ1-4, with D unclear. This CDR3 contains 13 residues. The germline gives CDR1 SGHRS, CDR2 YFSETQ. The V end was cut by 0 bases, the J end by 6 bases, with 6 bases between. CDR3 DNA sequence: TGCGCCAGCAGCTTGGCCCCCGATGAAAAACTGTTTTTT. Residues: CASSLAPDEKLFF.

The V and J genes are TRBV2 and TRBJ1-5; 8 nucleotides align to TRBD1. The CDR3 totals 15 residues. The trim removed 4 bases at V and 6 bases at J, leaving 8 bases unmatched. From germline, CDR1 is SNHLY and CDR2 FYNNEI. CDR3 nucleotides: TGTGCCAGCAGTGCTCTCAGGGGGCAGGGTCAGCCCCAGCATTTT. Residues: CASSALRGQGQPQHF.

The chain employs TRBV27 and TRBJ2-7; the match to TRBD2 covers 11 bases. In germline, CDR1 is MNHEY, CDR2 SMNVEV (reference sequence). Trimming at V came to 0 bases and at J to 2 bases, leaving 9 bases not matched to a gene. This CDR3 region has 18 residues. Here the CDR3 DNA reads TGTGCCAGCAGTTTATCCTCTGCCGGGACTAGCGGCACCTACGAGCAGTACTTC. Amino acids: CASSLSSAGTSGTYEQYF.

The chain employs TRBV29-1 and TRBJ2-1; TRBD1 matches at 10 bases. Germline CDR1 is SQVTM and CDR2 is ANQGSEA. The CDR3 length is 15 residues. V shed 0 bases and J 8 bases; nucleotides not matched to a gene: 7. The CDR3 spells CSVEEPTGGIDEQFF. The CDR3 bases are TGCAGCGTTGAAGAGCCGACAGGGGGCATAGATGAGCAGTTCTTC.

Concerning this clone: Other nucleotide sequences in the sample specify the same CDR3. The chain employs TRBV29-1 and TRBJ1-1; D might be TRBD1 (6 bases). Germline lookup yields CDR1 SQVTM and CDR2 ANQGSEA. This CDR3 has 13 residues. V was trimmed by 6 bases and J by 8 bases, leaving 19 bases between them. The CDR3 reads CSVAGGDGTEAFF. The CDR3 nucleotides are TGCAGCGTGGCGGGGGGCGACGGCACCGAAGCTTTCTTT.

This clone is termed medium-sized. As DNA, the CDR3 is TGTGCCAGTAGACCCCGGGGAACCTCTGGAAACACCATATATTTT. This encodes CASRPRGTSGNTIYF. The rearrangement joins TRBV19 to TRBJ1-3; D is ambiguous. Germline CDR1 and CDR2: LNHDA and SQIVND (reference sequence). CDR3 length: 15 amino acids. V lost 6 bases and J 0 bases, leaving 12 bases between the germline ends.

The chain employs TRBV18 and TRBJ1-1; D unresolved. The CDR3 spans 14 residues. Germline lookup yields CDR1 KGHSH and CDR2 LQKENI. Trimming cost V 2 bases and J 1 base, with 8 bases left between them. The CDR3 DNA reads TGTGCCAGCTCACCAACAACAGAGAACACTGAAGCTTTCTTT. As protein: CASSPTTENTEAFF. Together with reference TRBV18 and TRBJ1-1, the CDR3 gives the full variable domain: NAGVMQNPRHLVRRRGQEARLRCSPMKGHSHVYWYRQLPEEGLKFMVYLQKENIIDESGMPKERFSAEFPKEGPSILRIQQVVRGDSAAYFCASSPTTENTEAFFGQGTRLTVV.

This clone was recorded once. This sequence joins TRBV7-9 and TRBJ2-3, with D perhaps TRBD2 (6 bases). The CDR3 has 14 residues. With 6 bases removed from V and 5 bases from J, the gap between germline ends came to 15 bases. Germline-derived CDR1 and CDR2 are SEHNR and FQNEAQ (reference sequence). CDR3 DNA: TGTGCCAGCAGTCTCCCGGGAGTTCGAGATACGCAGTATTTT. It translates to CASSLPGVRDTQYF.